This TCR beta chain is from a study of T-cell memory formation after mild COVID-19. The CDR3 is 12 residues long. V lost 7 bases to trimming and J lost 5 bases, with 7 bases between them. Per germline, CDR1 KGHDR and CDR2 SFDVKD. Each CDR3 protein is one row after TCRdb ran MiXCR on the 5' RACE reads. The sample includes roughly 150,000 distinct CDR3 sequences, 11% to 15% of them seen just once. The TCR comes from an adult woman who had mild COVID-19 (a few samples of this study predate the infection). Cell type and time point are not known. The rearrangement joins TRBV24-1 to TRBJ1-4; D gene unclear. The sample consisted of PBMCs or a T cell subset sorted from them (not recorded which). The CDR3 sequence: CATRGLNEKLFF. The CDR3 DNA is TGTGCCACCAGAGGCCTAAATGAAAAACTGTTTTTT.